The 9 T cell receptor beta chains in this list originate from one sample, sequenced in a study of breast tumors, draining lymph nodes, adjacent tissues. TCRdb recomputed calls from the multiplex PCR reads with MiXCR, one row per CDR3 protein. In the table there are about 140,000 distinct CDR3 sequences, around a third of which are singletons. The lymph nodes were axillary draining lymph nodes from breast cancer patients. The sample comprised axillary lymph node tissue. These receptors all come from a female donor with breast cancer. Some clones in this sample may be carry-over from other donors' samples.

With regard to this clonotype: At one of its ends the junction is not consistent with the germline gene, which may arise from a read error. V usage is TRBV3-1 and J usage is TRBJ1-3; D unresolved. Germline V gene lookup returns CDR1 LGHDT and CDR2 YNNKEL (reference sequence). The CDR3 contains 13 residues. CDR3 region: CASSQGLGNTIHF. The CDR3 nucleotides read TGTGCCAGCAGCCAAGGACTGGGAAACACCATACATTTT. Variable domain in full (rest from reference TRBV3-1 and TRBJ1-3): DTAVSQTPKYLVTQMGNDKSIKCEQNLGHDTMYWYKQDSKKFLKIMFSYNNKELIINETVPNRFSPKSPDKAHLNLHINSLELGDSAVYFCASSQGLGNTIHFGEGSWLTVV.

This rearrangement joins TRBV6-2 or TRBV6-3 to TRBJ2-1, with TRBD2 matching over 12 bases. V shed 4 bases and J 7 bases; nucleotides not matched to a gene: 5. Germline lookup yields CDR1 MNHEY and CDR2 SVGEGT. The CDR3 totals 15 residues. The CDR3 coding sequence is TGTGCCAGCAGTTTTCTAGCGGGGGGGTTAAATGAGCAGTTCTTC. It translates to CASSFLAGGLNEQFF.

This clonotype has at least ten counts. The chain employs TRBV24-1 and TRBJ2-2, with D possibly TRBD2 on 6 matching bases. The V end lost 3 bases, the J end lost 3 bases, and 10 bases lay between the germline ends. In germline, CDR1 is KGHDR, CDR2 SFDVKD. This CDR3 spans 15 amino acids. The CDR3 protein is CATSDRAGHTGELFF. DNA for the CDR3: TGTGCCACCAGTGATCGGGCGGGGCACACCGGGGAGCTGTTTTTT.

This clonotype was counted at least ten times. The V gene is TRBV7-3, the J gene TRBJ2-3, with D maybe TRBD1 (6 bases). Per germline, CDR1 SGHTA and CDR2 FQGTGA. The CDR3 contains 15 residues. Trimming shortened V by 1 base and J by 1 base, and 9 bases separated the two germline ends. The CDR3 sequence: CASSLMAGGTDTQYF. The CDR3 nucleotides are TGTGCCAGCAGCTTAATGGCAGGGGGCACAGATACGCAGTATTTT. Full variable domain (remainder filled in from reference TRBV7-3 and TRBJ2-3): GAGVSQTPSNKVTEKGKYVELRCDPISGHTALYWYRQSLGQGPEFLIYFQGTGAADDSGLPNDRFFAVRPEGSVSTLKIQRTERGDSAVYLCASSLMAGGTDTQYFGPGTRLTVL.

This clonotype has ten or more counts. The rearrangement joins TRBV7-6 to TRBJ2-4; tentative D call: TRBD2 (7 bases). The germline V and J ends were trimmed by 0 bases and 4 bases, with 13 bases remaining between them. Germline V lookup: CDR1 SGHVS, CDR2 FNYEAQ. The CDR3 loop spans 16 amino acids. The CDR3 reads CASSLAEGGMKNIQYF. In nucleotides, the CDR3 is TGTGCCAGCAGCTTAGCGGAGGGGGGGATGAAAAACATTCAGTACTTC.

This clonotype was detected a few times. The chain is built from TRBV27 and TRBJ2-1; TRBD2 matches 10 bases. Trimming removed 5 bases from V and 3 bases from J; junction bases left unmatched: 7. Per the germline V gene, CDR1 is MNHEY and CDR2 is SMNVEV (reference sequence). The CDR3 sequence is 16 residues long. The DNA for the CDR3 is TGTGCCAGCAGTCCTATAGCGGGGGGCTACTACAATGAGCAGTTCTTC. Its protein is CASSPIAGGYYNEQFF.

There are many counts of this clonotype. The gene calls are TRBV6-6 and TRBJ2-3, with a tentative D call TRBD2 (7 bases). Trimming left V 5 bases short and J 0 bases short, with 15 bases between. The length of the CDR3 is 16 residues. Germline V gene data show CDR1 as MNHNY and CDR2 as SVGAGI (reference sequence). The CDR3 nucleotides read TGTGCCAGCAGTCACGGGGGGCGCGCTAGCACAGATACGCAGTATTTT. Protein: CASSHGGRASTDTQYF.

Many counts were recorded for this clonotype. J is TRBJ2-3 and V is TRBV5-1; D remains ambiguous. CDR3 length: 14 residues. Germline loops: CDR1 SGHRS, CDR2 YFSETQ. Deletions cut 5 bases from V and 0 bases from J, with 10 bases between. The CDR3 DNA reads TGCGCCAGCAGATTAGCACCCAGCACAGATACGCAGTATTTT. Its translation is CASRLAPSTDTQYF.

This clonotype was seen repeatedly, ten times or more. This sequence joins TRBV11-2 and TRBJ2-4; the match to TRBD1 covers 7 bases. The length of the CDR3 is 13 residues. V lost 8 bases to trimming and J lost 2 bases; unmatched junction nucleotides: 3. Germline CDR1 SGHAT, CDR2 FQNNGV. The CDR3 loop reads CASAGGSKNIQYF. The CDR3 bases are TGTGCCAGCGCAGGGGGTTCCAAAAACATTCAGTACTTC.